This T cell receptor beta chain appears in the sequencing data of a study of blood T cell repertoires in COVID-19. As handled by the study authors: By means of reference gene primer amplification, nucleated cell counts were estimated. Here immunoSEQ multiplex PCR was the method, and the copy in TCRdb shows in-frame clones only, minus some. Clone size and V and J calls were adopted from that table, with D and trimming inferred from the DNA. The data show roughly 500,000 clones, about 88% seen once. Those enrolled, adults aged roughly 18 to 90 years, came from about 24 US areas. Clinical history reported by participants formed the basis on which cohorts were assigned. Recovered status in Cohort 3 required two negative PCRs, clearance, or symptom resolution. Germline CDR1 is MGHRA and CDR2 is YSYEKL. The CDR3 is 16 amino acids. The ends lost 3 bases at V and 1 base at J; junction bases unmatched: 4.

The specimen sequenced was PBMCs or T cells enriched from blood (not recorded which). This receptor was obtained from a woman aged 60-75 years who had recovered from COVID-19. The chain combines TRBV4-1 with TRBJ2-7; 12 bases are a match to TRBD2. This chain's CDR3 is CASSHRLAGESYEQYF. For the CDR3, the DNA is TGCGCCAGCAGCCACCGACTAGCGGGGGAATCCTACGAGCAGTACTTC.